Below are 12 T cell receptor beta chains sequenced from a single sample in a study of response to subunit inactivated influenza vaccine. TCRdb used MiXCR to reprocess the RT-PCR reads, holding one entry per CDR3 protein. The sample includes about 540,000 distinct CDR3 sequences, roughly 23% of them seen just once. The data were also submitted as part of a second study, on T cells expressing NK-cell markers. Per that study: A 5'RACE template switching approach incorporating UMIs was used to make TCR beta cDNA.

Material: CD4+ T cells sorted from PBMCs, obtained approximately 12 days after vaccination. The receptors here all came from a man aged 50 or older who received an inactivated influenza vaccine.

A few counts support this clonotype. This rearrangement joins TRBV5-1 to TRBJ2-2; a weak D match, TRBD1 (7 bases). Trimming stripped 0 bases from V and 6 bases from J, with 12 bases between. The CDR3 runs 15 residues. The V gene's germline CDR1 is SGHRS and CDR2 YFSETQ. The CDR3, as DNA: TGCGCCAGCAGCTTGGAGGGACAGCGGGCCGGGGAGCTGTTTTTT. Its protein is CASSLEGQRAGELFF.

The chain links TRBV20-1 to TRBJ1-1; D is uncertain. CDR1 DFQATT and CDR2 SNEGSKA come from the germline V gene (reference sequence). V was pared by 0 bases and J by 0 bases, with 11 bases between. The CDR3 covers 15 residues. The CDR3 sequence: CSARDKPFMNTEAFF. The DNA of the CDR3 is TGCAGTGCTAGAGATAAACCGTTCATGAACACTGAAGCTTTCTTT.

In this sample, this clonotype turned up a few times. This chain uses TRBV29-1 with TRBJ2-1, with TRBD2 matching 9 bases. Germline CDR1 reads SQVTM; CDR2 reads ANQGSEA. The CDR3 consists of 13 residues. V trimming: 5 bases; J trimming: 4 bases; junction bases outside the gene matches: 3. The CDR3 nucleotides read TGCAGCGTTCTTCTAGCGGGGTACAATGAGCAGTTCTTC. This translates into CSVLLAGYNEQFF.

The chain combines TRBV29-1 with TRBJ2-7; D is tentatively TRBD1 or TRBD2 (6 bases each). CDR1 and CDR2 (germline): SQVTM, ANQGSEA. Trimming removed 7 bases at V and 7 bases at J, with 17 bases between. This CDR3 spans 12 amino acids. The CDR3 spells CSASRGGREQYF. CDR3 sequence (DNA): TGCAGCGCTTCTCGAGGGGGGCGTGAGCAGTACTTC.

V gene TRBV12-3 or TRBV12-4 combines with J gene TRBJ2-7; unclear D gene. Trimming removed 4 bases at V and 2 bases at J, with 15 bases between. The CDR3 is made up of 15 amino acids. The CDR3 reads CASSYGHLPAYEQYF. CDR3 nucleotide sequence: TGTGCCAGCAGTTACGGTCACCTACCAGCCTACGAGCAGTACTTC.

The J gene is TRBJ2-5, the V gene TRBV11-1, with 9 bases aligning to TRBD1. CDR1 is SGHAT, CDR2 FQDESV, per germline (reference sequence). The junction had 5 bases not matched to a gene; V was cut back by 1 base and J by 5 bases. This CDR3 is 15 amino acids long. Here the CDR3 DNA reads TGTGCCAGCAGCTTAGGTACAGGGGGCGAGGAGACCCAGTACTTC. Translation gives CASSLGTGGEETQYF. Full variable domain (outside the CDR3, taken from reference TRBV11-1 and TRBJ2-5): EAEVAQSPRYKITEKSQAVAFWCDPISGHATLYWYRQILGQGPELLVQFQDESVVDDSQLPKDRFSAERLKGVDSTLKIQPAELGDSAMYLCASSLGTGGEETQYFGPGTRLLVL.

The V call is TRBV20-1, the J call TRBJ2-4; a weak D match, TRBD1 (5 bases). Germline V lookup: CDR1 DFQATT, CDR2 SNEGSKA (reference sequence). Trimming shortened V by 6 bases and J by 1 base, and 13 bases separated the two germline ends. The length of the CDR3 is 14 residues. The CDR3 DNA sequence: TGCAGTGCGAGCAGGGAAGTGGCCAAAAACATTCAGTACTTC. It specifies CSASREVAKNIQYF.

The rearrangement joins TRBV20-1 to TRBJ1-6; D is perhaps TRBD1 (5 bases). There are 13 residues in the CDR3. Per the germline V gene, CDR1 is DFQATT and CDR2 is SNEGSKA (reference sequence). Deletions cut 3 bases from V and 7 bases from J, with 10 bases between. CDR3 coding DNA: TGCAGTGCTAGGGGGCTACGGAATTCACCCCTCCACTTT. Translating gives CSARGLRNSPLHF.

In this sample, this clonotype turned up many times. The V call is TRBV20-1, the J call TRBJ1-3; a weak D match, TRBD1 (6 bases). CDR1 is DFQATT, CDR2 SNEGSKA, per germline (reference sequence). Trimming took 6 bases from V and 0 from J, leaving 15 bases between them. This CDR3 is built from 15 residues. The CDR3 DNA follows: TGCAGTGCCACCCCGGGGGCCCTCTCTGGAAACACCATATATTTT. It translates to CSATPGALSGNTIYF.

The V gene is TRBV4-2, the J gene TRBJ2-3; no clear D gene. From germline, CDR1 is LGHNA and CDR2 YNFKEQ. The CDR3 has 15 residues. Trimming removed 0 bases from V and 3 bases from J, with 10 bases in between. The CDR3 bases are TGTGCCAGCAGCCAAGATTCAGCCAGGACAGATACGCAGTATTTT. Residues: CASSQDSARTDTQYF.

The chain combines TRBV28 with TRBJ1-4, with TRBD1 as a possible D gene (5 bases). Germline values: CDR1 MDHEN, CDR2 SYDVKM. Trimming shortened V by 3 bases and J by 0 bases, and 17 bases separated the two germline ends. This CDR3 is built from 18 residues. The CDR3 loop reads CASSFYRQFPATNEKLFF. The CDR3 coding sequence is TGTGCCAGCAGTTTCTACCGACAGTTCCCAGCAACTAATGAAAAACTGTTTTTT.

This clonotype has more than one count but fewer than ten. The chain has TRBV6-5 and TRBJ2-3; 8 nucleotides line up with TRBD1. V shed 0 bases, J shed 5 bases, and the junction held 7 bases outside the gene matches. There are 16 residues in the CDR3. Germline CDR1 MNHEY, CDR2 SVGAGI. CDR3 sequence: CASSYSIVRGLDTQYF. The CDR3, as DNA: TGTGCCAGCAGTTACTCGATCGTCAGGGGGCTAGATACGCAGTATTTT.